This passage covers 2 T cell receptor beta chains from one sample sequenced in a study of Graves' ophthalmopathy and Graves' hyperthyroidism. Researchers took RNA transcripts and amplified TCR beta CDR3 regions from them. After a first-round RT-PCR with HTBI primers, a second-round multiplex PCR was run. MiXCR was run by TCRdb on the multiplex PCR reads, yielding one entry per CDR3 protein. The repertoire holds some 350,000 distinct CDR3 sequences, with 15% to 20% as singletons. Sequenced sample: peripheral blood. The receptors come from an adult woman with stable Graves' hyperthyroidism.

This clonotype has at least ten counts. The chain has TRBV5-1 and TRBJ2-7; D remains unclear. V gave up 5 bases and J gave up 0 bases, with 12 bases separating them. The CDR3 loop spans 14 amino acids. The V gene's germline CDR1 is SGHRS and CDR2 YFSETQ. The CDR3 DNA is TGCGCCAGCAGATCGGACGAAAGCTCCTACGAGCAGTACTTC. Its protein is CASRSDESSYEQYF.

This clonotype was seen repeatedly, ten times or more. The CDR3 region is CATRDRGSYEQYF. As DNA, the CDR3 is TGTGCCACCCGGGACAGGGGTTCTTACGAGCAGTACTTC. V and J are TRBV15 and TRBJ2-7; 10 nucleotides line up with TRBD1. V gave up 8 bases and J gave up 4 bases; unmatched junction bases: 5. Per germline, CDR1 LNHNV and CDR2 YYDKDF (reference sequence). This CDR3 region has 13 residues.